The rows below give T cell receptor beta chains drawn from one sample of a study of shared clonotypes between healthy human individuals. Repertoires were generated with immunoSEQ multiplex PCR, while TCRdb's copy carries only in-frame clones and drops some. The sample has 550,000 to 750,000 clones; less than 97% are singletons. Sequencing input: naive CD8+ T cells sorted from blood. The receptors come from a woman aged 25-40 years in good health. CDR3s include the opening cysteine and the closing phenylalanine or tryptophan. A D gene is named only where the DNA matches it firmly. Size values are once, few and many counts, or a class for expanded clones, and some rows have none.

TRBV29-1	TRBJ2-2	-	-	CSVEDQDYANTGELFF	TGCAGCGTTGAAGATCAGGACTACGCGAACACCGGGGAGCTGTTTTTT
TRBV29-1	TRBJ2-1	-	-	CSVETESSYNEQFF	TGCAGCGTCGAAACAGAGAGCTCCTACAATGAGCAGTTCTTC
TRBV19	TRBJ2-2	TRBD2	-	CASGWTSGNTGELFF	TGTGCCAGTGGATGGACTAGCGGAAACACCGGGGAGCTGTTTTTT
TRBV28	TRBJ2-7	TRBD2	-	CASRELTSGSYEQYF	TGTGCCAGCAGAGAGTTGACTAGCGGGAGCTACGAGCAGTACTTC
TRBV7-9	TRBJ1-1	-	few	CASSLAGDEAFF	TGTGCCAGCAGCTTAGCTGGGGATGAAGCTTTCTTT
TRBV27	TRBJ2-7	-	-	CASSFTGVRDEQYF	TGTGCCAGCAGCTTTACGGGTGTAAGGGACGAGCAGTACTTC
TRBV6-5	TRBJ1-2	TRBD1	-	CASSYTWDRDGYTF	TGTGCCAGCAGTTACACATGGGACAGGGACGGCTACACCTTC
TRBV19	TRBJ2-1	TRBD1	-	CASRPGQGTQYVQFF	TGTGCCAGTAGACCGGGACAGGGGACACAATACGTGCAGTTCTTC
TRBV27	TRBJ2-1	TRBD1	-	CASSLGTANSYNEQFF	TGTGCCAGCAGTCTAGGGACAGCTAACTCCTACAATGAGCAGTTCTTC
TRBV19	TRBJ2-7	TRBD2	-	CASSSRGGNEYEQYF	TGTGCCAGTAGTTCCCGGGGAGGGAACGAGTACGAGCAGTACTTC
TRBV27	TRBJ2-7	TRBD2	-	CASSLAGEWYEQYF	TGTGCCAGCAGTTTAGCGGGAGAATGGTACGAGCAGTACTTC
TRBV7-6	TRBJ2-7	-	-	CASSLDGPLYEQYF	TGTGCCAGCAGCTTAGATGGGCCTCTGTACGAGCAGTACTTC
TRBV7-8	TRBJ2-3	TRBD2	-	CASSPLLAGAGRGDTQYF	TGTGCCAGCAGCCCCCTATTAGCGGGAGCGGGGCGGGGAGATACGCAGTATTTT
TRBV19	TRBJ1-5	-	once	CASSIRTGVEPQHF	TGTGCCAGTAGTATCCGGACGGGGGTTGAGCCCCAGCATTTT
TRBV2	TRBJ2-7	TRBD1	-	CASRPSTGAAYEQYF	TGTGCCAGCAGGCCCTCTACAGGGGCCGCGTACGAGCAGTACTTC
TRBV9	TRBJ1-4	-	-	CASSAYAAREKLFF	TGTGCCAGCAGCGCGTACGCAGCGAGAGAAAAACTGTTTTTT
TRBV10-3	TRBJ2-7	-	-	CAISDSSEQYF	TGTGCCATCAGTGATTCTTCCGAGCAGTACTTC
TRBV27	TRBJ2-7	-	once	CASSQIGTTEQYF	TGTGCCAGCAGCCAAATCGGGACGACCGAGCAGTACTTC
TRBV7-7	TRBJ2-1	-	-	CASSLVQGAEQFF	TGTGCCAGCAGCTTAGTACAGGGCGCTGAGCAGTTCTTC
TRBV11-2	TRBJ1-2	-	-	CASSLTANYGYTF	TGTGCCAGCAGCTTGACAGCAAACTATGGCTACACCTTC
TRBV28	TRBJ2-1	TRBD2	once	CASSFNSGISYNEQFF	TGTGCCAGCAGTTTTAATAGCGGGATATCCTACAATGAGCAGTTCTTC
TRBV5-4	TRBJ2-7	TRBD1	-	CASSTGASSYEQYF	TGTGCCAGCAGTACAGGGGCCTCTAGCTACGAGCAGTACTTC
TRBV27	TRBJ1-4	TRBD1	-	CASSPGQSNEKLFF	TGTGCCAGCAGTCCGGGACAGTCTAATGAAAAACTGTTTTTT